The 16 T cell receptor beta chains below were found in one sample sequenced in a study of beta chain features in type 1 diabetes. Expressed TCRB transcripts were sequenced, since all the RNA that had been isolated was reverse transcribed. Measured with immunoSEQ multiplex PCR; TCRdb has only the in-frame clones, and not every one. Found here are about 130,000 clones, about 8.7% of them singletons; the top ten hold approximately 0.68%. The sample taken for sequencing was central memory CD4+ T cells from blood. The receptors originated from a man aged 18 to 30 in good health.

V usage is TRBV7-2 and J usage is TRBJ2-2, with no clear D. Germline CDR1 reads SGHTA; CDR2 reads FQGNSA. The CDR3 extends over 13 amino acids. V lost 3 bases, J lost 7 bases, and 9 bases lay in between. The CDR3 is CASSFTDRGELFF. The CDR3 bases are TGTGCCAGCAGCTTCACAGACCGCGGGGAGCTGTTTTTT.

V is TRBV27 and J is TRBJ1-5, with 10 bases matching TRBD1. Germline-derived CDR1 and CDR2 are MNHEY and SMNVEV (reference sequence). Trimming cost V 7 bases and J 1 base; bases outside gene matches: 10. This CDR3 is 17 amino acids long. DNA of the CDR3: TGTGCCAGCACTATTAGGTGGACAGGGGGGAGCAATCAGCCCCAGCATTTT. Amino acid sequence: CASTIRWTGGSNQPQHF.

This clone was counted many times. The gene calls are TRBV14 and TRBJ2-1; D remains unclear. The germline gives CDR1 SGHDN, CDR2 FVKESK. CDR3 length: 18 amino acids. Trimming shortened V by 1 base and J by 0 bases, and 16 bases separated the two germline ends. CDR3 loop: CASSQGYLQPSSYNEQFF. CDR3 DNA sequence: TGTGCCAGCAGCCAAGGCTATCTACAGCCCAGCTCCTACAATGAGCAGTTCTTC.

This clone was seen a few times. The chain combines TRBV11-2 with TRBJ2-7; D possibly corresponds to TRBD1 (6 bases). The CDR3 covers 19 residues. V lost 2 bases to trimming and J lost 2 bases, with 25 bases between them. The germline V gene encodes CDR1 SGHAT and CDR2 FQNNGV. In DNA, the CDR3 is TGTGCCAGCAGCTTACCCCGAACCGAACAGGGAAGATCCCCCTACGAGCAGTACTTC. Protein sequence: CASSLPRTEQGRSPYEQYF.

A single count supports this clone. The chain recombines TRBV6-1 with TRBJ1-5; no clear D. The length of the CDR3 is 15 residues. Germline V gene data show CDR1 as MNHNS and CDR2 as SASEGT. CDR3 amino acids: CVPFGPRGSNQPQHF. In DNA, the CDR3 is TGTGTCCCGTTCGGGCCTCGCGGGAGCAATCAGCCCCAGCATTTT.

This clone showed up many times. The genes are TRBV2 and TRBJ1-4, with D hard to call. This CDR3 region has 13 residues. V shed 5 bases and J shed 7 bases, with 11 bases lying between them. Germline V CDR1 and CDR2: SNHLY, FYNNEI. The DNA for the CDR3 is TGTGCCAGCAGTCCTAGACGGGGTGAAAAACTGTTTTTT. Amino acids: CASSPRRGEKLFF.

This clone was counted a few times. The chain is built from TRBV4-3 and TRBJ2-7, with 13 bases matching TRBD2. The germline V gene encodes CDR1 LGHNA and CDR2 YSLEER. CDR3 length: 17 amino acids. V gave up 1 base and J gave up 3 bases; unmatched junction bases: 6. The CDR3 DNA reads TGCGCCAGCAGCCAAGGACGACTAGCGGGGGGTAACTACGAGCAGTACTTC. Translated, it gives CASSQGRLAGGNYEQYF.

The V and J genes are TRBV5-1 and TRBJ2-3, with 8 bases lining up with TRBD2. In germline, CDR1 is SGHRS, CDR2 YFSETQ. The CDR3 consists of 15 residues. J gave up 2 bases and V 4 bases, and 6 bases lay outside the gene matches. CDR3 in DNA: TGCGCCAGCAGCCCGCGGGGGGTGGCCACAGATACGCAGTATTTT. As protein: CASSPRGVATDTQYF.

In this sample, this clone turned up a few times. CDR3: CASSRSLSEPQHF. As DNA, the CDR3 is TGCGCCAGCAGCCGCAGTCTCAGCGAGCCCCAGCATTTT. The genes are TRBV4-1 and TRBJ1-5, with D hard to call. CDR1 and CDR2 (germline): MGHRA, YSYEKL. With 4 bases removed from V and 8 bases from J, the gap between germline ends came to 12 bases. The CDR3 covers 13 residues.

This clone was seen many times. The sample carries other DNA sequences with the same CDR3. CDR3 DNA: TGTGCCAGCAGTTTCCGCGGGGAGACCCAGTACTTC. This translates into CASSFRGETQYF. The chain uses TRBV28 and TRBJ2-5, with a possible D match to TRBD2 (5 bases). Trimming removed 3 bases from V and 5 bases from J, with 7 bases in between. Germline V CDR1 and CDR2: MDHEN, SYDVKM. This CDR3 contains 12 residues.

Only a few counts were recorded for this clone. The rearrangement uses TRBV27 and TRBJ2-3, with 10 bases that match TRBD2. This CDR3 region has 14 residues. Germline V gene sequence: CDR1 MNHEY, CDR2 SMNVEV (reference sequence). The V segment lost 5 bases and the J segment 3 bases; nucleotides outside the gene matches: 2. CDR3 residues: CASSVAGGTDTQYF. DNA for the CDR3: TGTGCCAGCAGTGTAGCGGGGGGAACAGATACGCAGTATTTT.

The chain carries TRBV5-1 and TRBJ1-2, with D perhaps TRBD1 (6 bases). Between the trimmed V and J ends, which lost 3 bases and 4 bases, there was a span of 10 bases. Germline V CDR1 and CDR2: SGHRS, YFSETQ. The CDR3 consists of 13 residues. The CDR3 region is CASSSLQGYGYTF. The CDR3 DNA reads TGCGCCAGCAGCTCCTTACAGGGCTATGGCTACACCTTC.

The rearrangement uses TRBV2 and TRBJ2-5, with D maybe TRBD1 (6 bases). Germline-derived CDR1 and CDR2 are SNHLY and FYNNEI. Deletions cut 6 bases from V and 1 base from J, with 9 bases between. CDR3 length: 13 amino acids. For the CDR3, the DNA is TGTGCCAGCAGCAGACAGGCCCAAGAGACCCAGTACTTC. It specifies CASSRQAQETQYF.

The rearrangement links TRBV7-2 to TRBJ1-5; no definite D call. The CDR3 contains 13 residues. The V end was cut by 5 bases, the J end by 1 base, with 6 bases between. CDR1 is SGHTA and CDR2 is FQGNSA in the germline V gene. CDR3 sequence (DNA): TGTGCCAGCAGCCCCGGGAGCAATCAGCCCCAGCATTTT. As protein: CASSPGSNQPQHF.

This clone was observed a few times. The chain carries TRBV9 and TRBJ2-1; TRBD2 agrees at 10 bases. Trimming took 1 base from V and 5 from J; bases not matched to a gene: 3. Germline V gene lookup returns CDR1 SGDLS and CDR2 YYNGEE. There are 15 residues in the CDR3. The CDR3 here is CASSVSSGGDNEQFF. In DNA, the CDR3 is TGTGCCAGCAGCGTATCTAGCGGGGGTGACAATGAGCAGTTCTTC. The full variable domain, in which reference TRBV9 and TRBJ2-1 provide the parts outside the CDR3, is DSGVTQTPKHLITATGQRVTLRCSPRSGDLSVYWYQQSLDQGLQFLIQYYNGEERAKGNILERFSAQQFPDLHSELNLSSLELGDSALYFCASSVSSGGDNEQFFGPGTRLTVL.

This clone showed up just a few times. The chain joins TRBV7-2 to TRBJ2-2; 7 nucleotides match TRBD1. Per the germline V gene, CDR1 is SGHTA and CDR2 is FQGNSA. V gave up 5 bases and J gave up 4 bases; unmatched junction bases: 4. This CDR3 is built from 14 residues. DNA of the CDR3: TGTGCCAGCAGCCTACAGGGGACCACCGGGGAGCTGTTTTTT. This encodes CASSLQGTTGELFF.